This TCR beta chain was obtained from a study of T cell repertoires in cytomegalovirus infection. Study-level background: HLA-B-restricted CMV epitopes that are well studied, plus recently identified HLA-C-restricted ones, were used by the study. Indications came from public TCR beta signatures; they pointed to CMV infection and to a matching HLA type.

General study points: HLA-C-restricted, CMV-specific TCR beta clonotypes were dominant ex vivo.

Concerning this clonotype itself: Antigen: not known.

The CDR3 is 15 amino acids. Germline CDR1 reads SQVTM; CDR2 reads ANQGSEA. The V end lost 4 bases, the J end lost 5 bases, and 20 bases lay between the germline ends. TCRdb reprocessed the reads via MiXCR and lists one record per CDR3 protein. The sample contains 750,000 to 900,000 distinct CDR3 sequences, 29% of which appear only once. The sequences come from cultured CD8+ T cells from PBMCs, collected from culture after CMV antigen stimulation. The V and J genes are TRBV29-1 and TRBJ1-2, with D possibly TRBD1 on 5 matching bases. The TCR sequence derives from a human donor in good health (CMV status not recorded). Some clones in this sample may be carry-over from other donors' samples. CDR3 loop: CSVALRVRGVYGYTF. The CDR3 DNA is TGCAGCGTTGCGCTCAGGGTGAGAGGGGTGTATGGCTACACCTTC.